The TCR beta chain described here comes from a study of blood T cell repertoires in COVID-19 (dated by TCRdb to between 2020 and 2021). With respect to the entire study: The collaborator samples originated in the United States, Italy and Spain and spanned the acute and convalescent phases of COVID-19. The material from the prospective study consisted of cDNA or gDNA derived from T cells, B-cell-depleted T cells, or PBMCs. Deeply sampled blood TCRbeta repertoires from subjects exposed to, actively infected with, or recovered from COVID-19 were included in the dataset. The repertoires were released in a freely available public database intended as a resource for research on the immune response to SARS-CoV-2. The samples were drawn from two sources: the first 160 participants of the ongoing ImmuneRACE study, and over 1,000 subjects contributed by 6 global collaborators. A de-identified subject ID, COVID-19 status, age in years and sex were almost always included in the sample metadata. Where HLA class I and class II types were available, the types were taken from metadata supplied by the sample provider, not from assay-based typing.

The immunoSEQ Assay, a bias-controlled multiplex PCR, was used to amplify TCRbeta CDR3 regions from genomic DNA. The original pipeline was this. The number of nucleated cells in each sample was estimated from the amplification of reference gene primers within the assay. To quantify the absolute abundance of each unique TCRbeta CDR3 rearrangement, sequence reads were collapsed and filtered. For each sample, productive Simpson clonality was calculated by taking the square root of Simpson's diversity index across productive rearrangements. Drawn from immuneACCESS, this table holds only the in-frame rearrangements with V and J called that TCRdb kept. Clones are partly lost; checked studies trace under half to an unresolved V gene and leave the rest unexplained. The V and J calls and the clone size are those of that table, but D and trimming were determined from the DNA. The sample table holds 43,000 or so clones, of which 80% to 90% were seen once. The top ten clonotypes cover around 5.7% of the sample.

Trimming accounts for 3 bases at V and 4 bases at J, while the number of junction bases matched to no gene is 10. The germline V gene supplies CDR1 SNHLY and CDR2 FYNNEI. The CDR3 contains 16 residues, cysteine and phenylalanine counted. Left in the record is the CDR3 DNA by itself, 48 bases read in frame from the first base. To note about this clone: Its antigen remains unidentified. No base qualities exist here, and no much larger clone lies one base off it.

The collaborating institutions used their own protocols to collect whole blood in K2EDTA tubes. Collaborator samples were shipped for TCRbeta analysis as frozen whole blood, isolated PBMCs, or DNA extracted from either sample type. What the study reported, not specific to this receptor: The quantity of clinical and demographic metadata differed by source and by participant and was supplied without curation.

Specimen: peripheral blood. The sequence derives from a woman of 80 years or more with acute or convalescent COVID-19. The rearrangement joined TRBV2 to TRBJ1-2; TRBD1 agrees with 8 junctional bases. The DNA sequence is as follows: TGTGCCAGCAGTGAGAGGCAGGGGGCGGTAGGCTATGGCTACACCTTC. Its protein is CASSERQGAVGYGYTF.